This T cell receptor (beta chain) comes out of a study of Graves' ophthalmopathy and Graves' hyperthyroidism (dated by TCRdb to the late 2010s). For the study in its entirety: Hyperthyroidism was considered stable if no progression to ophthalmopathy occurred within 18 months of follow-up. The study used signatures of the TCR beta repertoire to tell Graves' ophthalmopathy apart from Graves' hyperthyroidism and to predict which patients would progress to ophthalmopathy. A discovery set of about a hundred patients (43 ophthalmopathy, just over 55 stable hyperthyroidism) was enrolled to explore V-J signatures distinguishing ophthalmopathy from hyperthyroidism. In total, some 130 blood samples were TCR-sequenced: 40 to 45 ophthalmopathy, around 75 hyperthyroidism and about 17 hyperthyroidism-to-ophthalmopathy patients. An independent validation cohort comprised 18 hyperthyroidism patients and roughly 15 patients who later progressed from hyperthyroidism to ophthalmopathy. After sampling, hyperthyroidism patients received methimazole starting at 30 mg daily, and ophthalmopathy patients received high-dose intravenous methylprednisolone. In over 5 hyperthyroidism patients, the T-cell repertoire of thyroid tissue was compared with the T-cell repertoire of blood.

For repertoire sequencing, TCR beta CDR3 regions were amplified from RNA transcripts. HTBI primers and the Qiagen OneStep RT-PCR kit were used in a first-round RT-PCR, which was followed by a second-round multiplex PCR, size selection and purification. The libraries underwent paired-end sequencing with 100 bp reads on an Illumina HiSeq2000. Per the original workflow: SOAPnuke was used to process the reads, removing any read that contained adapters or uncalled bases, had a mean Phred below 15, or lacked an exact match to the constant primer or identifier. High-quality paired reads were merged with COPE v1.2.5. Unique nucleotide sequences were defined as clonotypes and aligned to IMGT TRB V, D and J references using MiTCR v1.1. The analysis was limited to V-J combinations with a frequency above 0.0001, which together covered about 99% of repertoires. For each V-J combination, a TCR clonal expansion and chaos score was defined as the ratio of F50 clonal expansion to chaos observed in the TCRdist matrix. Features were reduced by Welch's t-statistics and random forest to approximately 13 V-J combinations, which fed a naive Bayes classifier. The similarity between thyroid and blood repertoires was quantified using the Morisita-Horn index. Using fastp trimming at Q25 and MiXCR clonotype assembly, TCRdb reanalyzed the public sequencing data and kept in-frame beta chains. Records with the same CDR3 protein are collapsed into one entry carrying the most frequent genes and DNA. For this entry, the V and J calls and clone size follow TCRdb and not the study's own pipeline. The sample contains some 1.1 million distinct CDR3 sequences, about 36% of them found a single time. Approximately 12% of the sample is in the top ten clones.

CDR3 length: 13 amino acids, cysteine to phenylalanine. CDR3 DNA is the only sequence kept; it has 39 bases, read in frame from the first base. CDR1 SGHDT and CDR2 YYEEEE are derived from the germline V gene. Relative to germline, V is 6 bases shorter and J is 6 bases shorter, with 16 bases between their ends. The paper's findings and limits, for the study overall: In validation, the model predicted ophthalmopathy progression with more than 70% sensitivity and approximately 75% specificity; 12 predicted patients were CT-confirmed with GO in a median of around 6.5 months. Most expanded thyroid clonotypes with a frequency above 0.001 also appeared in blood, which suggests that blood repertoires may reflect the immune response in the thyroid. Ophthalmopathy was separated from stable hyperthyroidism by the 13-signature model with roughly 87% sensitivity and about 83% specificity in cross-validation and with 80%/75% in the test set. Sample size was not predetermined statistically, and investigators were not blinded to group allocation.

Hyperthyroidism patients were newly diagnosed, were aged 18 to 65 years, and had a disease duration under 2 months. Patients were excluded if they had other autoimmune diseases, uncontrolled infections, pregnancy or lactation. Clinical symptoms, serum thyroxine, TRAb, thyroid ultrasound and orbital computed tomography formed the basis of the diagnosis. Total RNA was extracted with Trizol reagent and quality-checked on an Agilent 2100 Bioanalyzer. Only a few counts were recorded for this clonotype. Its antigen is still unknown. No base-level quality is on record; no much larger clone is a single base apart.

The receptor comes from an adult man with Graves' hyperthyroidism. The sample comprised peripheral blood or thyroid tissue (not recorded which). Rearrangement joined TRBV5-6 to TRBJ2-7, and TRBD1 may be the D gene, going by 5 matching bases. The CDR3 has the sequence CASTQIGHTEQYF. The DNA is TGTGCCAGCACACAAATTGGACATACCGAGCAGTACTTC. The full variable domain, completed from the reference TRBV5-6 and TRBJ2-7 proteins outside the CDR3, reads DAGVTQSPTHLIKTRGQQVTLRCSPKSGHDTVSWYQQALGQGPQFIFQYYEEEERQRGNFPDRFSGHQFPNYSSELNVNALLLGDSALYLCASTQIGHTEQYFGPGTRLTVT.